The 20 T cell receptor beta chains below come from one sample, sequenced in a study of blood T cell repertoires in COVID-19. Repertoires were generated with immunoSEQ multiplex PCR, while TCRdb's copy carries only in-frame clones and drops some. The data contain 150,000 to 200,000 clones, about 87% of them singletons. The specimen sequenced was peripheral blood. These receptors came from a man aged 55 to 69 with acute or convalescent COVID-19.

The chain uses TRBV4-3 and TRBJ1-2; possibly TRBD1 for D (6 bases). This CDR3 comprises 15 residues. Trimming cost V 1 base and J 0 bases, with 9 bases left between them. The germline V gene encodes CDR1 LGHNA and CDR2 YSLEER. The CDR3 region has the DNA TGCGCCAGCAGCCAAGGGACAGCTGCTAACTATGGCTACACCTTC. The encoded protein is CASSQGTAANYGYTF.

This CDR3 reads CATATGQGARINYGYTF. The CDR3 DNA reads as TGTGCCACCGCGACTGGACAGGGGGCCAGAATCAACTATGGCTACACCTTC. The chain employs TRBV19 and TRBJ1-2; 11 positions match TRBD1. Trimming at V came to 10 bases and at J to 2 bases, leaving 15 bases not matched to a gene. The length of the CDR3 is 17 residues. CDR1 and CDR2 (germline): LNHDA, SQIVND (reference sequence).

V is TRBV9 and J is TRBJ2-7; D remains ambiguous. This CDR3 comprises 17 residues. CDR1 is SGDLS, CDR2 YYNGEE, per germline. Trimming stripped 9 bases from V and 3 bases from J, with 28 bases between. This chain's CDR3 is CANPRRQSVQSDYEQYV. The CDR3, as DNA: TGTGCCAACCCTAGGCGGCAGTCCGTACAATCAGACTACGAGCAGTACGTC.

This chain uses TRBV6-9 with TRBJ1-2, with 7 bases aligning to TRBD1. The CDR3 contains 16 residues. The V and J ends lost 2 bases and 5 bases, in that order; junction bases with no gene match: 11. CDR1 MNHGY and CDR2 SVAAGI come from the germline V gene. CDR3 nucleotides: TGTGCCAGCAGTTATGACCCAACAGGGGTGCGATATGGCTACACCTTC. Amino acids: CASSYDPTGVRYGYTF.

Worth noting for this clone: A junction end diverges from the germline sequence, so it may reflect a read error. V is TRBV5-8 and J is TRBJ1-5; 10 nucleotides line up with TRBD1. CDR3 size: 20 residues. The germline V gene encodes CDR1 SGHTS and CDR2 YDEGEE. The CDR3 DNA sequence: TGTGCCAGCACCTTGGTCGTCGGGACAGGGGATGTTTATAGCAATCAGCCCCAGCATTTT. Translating it yields CASTLVVGTGDVYSNQPQHF.

This chain connects TRBV27 to TRBJ1-2; TRBD1 matches 8 bases. CDR1 is MNHEY, CDR2 SMNVEV, per germline (reference sequence). Trimming removed 6 bases from V and 2 bases from J; junction bases left unmatched: 14. CDR3 length: 17 residues. The CDR3 nucleotides are TGTGCCAGCAGACAAACTCCGACAGGGGCGCCGAACTATGGCTACACCTTC. This encodes CASRQTPTGAPNYGYTF.

The DNA of the CDR3 is TGTGCCAGCAGCCCCACCACAGGGCCCGGGGAGCTGTTTTTT. Residues: CASSPTTGPGELFF. The chain carries TRBV11-3 and TRBJ2-2, with D maybe TRBD1 (6 bases). There are 14 residues in the CDR3. CDR1 is SGHNT, CDR2 YENEEA, per germline. Between the trimmed V and J ends, which lost 5 bases and 6 bases, there was a span of 13 bases. Using reference TRBV11-3 and TRBJ2-2 for the parts outside the CDR3, the full variable domain is EAGVVQSPRYKIIEKKQPVAFWCNPISGHNTLYWYLQNLGQGPELLIRYENEEAVDDSQLPKDRFSAERLKGVDSTLKIQPAELGDSAVYLCASSPTTGPGELFFGEGSRLTVL.

The chain recombines TRBV27 with TRBJ1-5, with 7 bases lining up with TRBD1. V gave up 3 bases and J gave up 7 bases; unmatched junction bases: 3. Germline V gene sequence: CDR1 MNHEY, CDR2 SMNVEV (reference sequence). This CDR3 has 13 amino acids. This CDR3 is CASSFTGEQPQHF. The CDR3 DNA follows: TGTGCCAGCAGTTTTACAGGGGAGCAGCCCCAGCATTTT.

The V and J genes are TRBV4-1 and TRBJ2-1, with D possibly matching TRBD2 (5 bases). Germline assignment: CDR1 MGHRA and CDR2 YSYEKL. V lost 0 bases and J lost 11, with 17 bases in between. This CDR3 spans 15 amino acids. The CDR3 loop reads CASSQEGPKDYQQFF. In DNA, the CDR3 is TGCGCCAGCAGCCAAGAGGGCCCCAAAGACTACCAGCAGTTCTTC.

Here the CDR3 reads CATSDSRRGTGQPQHF. DNA for the CDR3: TGTGCCACCAGTGACTCCCGACGGGGGACGGGCCAGCCCCAGCATTTT. V gene TRBV24-1 combines with J gene TRBJ1-5; maybe TRBD1 (5 bases). V was shortened by 4 bases and J by 7 bases, with 19 bases between the two germline ends. This CDR3 contains 16 residues. The germline gives CDR1 KGHDR, CDR2 SFDVKD.

The genes are TRBV5-1 and TRBJ1-6; 8 bases align to TRBD1. The CDR3 has 14 residues. The junction had 3 bases not matched to a gene; V was cut back by 0 bases and J by 10 bases. Per the germline V gene, CDR1 is SGHRS and CDR2 is YFSETQ. This chain's CDR3 is CASSLAQGDSPLHF. The DNA of the CDR3 is TGCGCCAGCAGCTTGGCACAGGGGGACTCACCCCTCCACTTT.

The genes are TRBV7-8 and TRBJ1-5; 7 bases agree with TRBD1. This CDR3 comprises 14 residues. Germline CDR1 is SGHVS and CDR2 is FQNEAQ. Losses at the gene ends were 4 bases for V and 9 bases for J; bases not matched to a gene: 9. This CDR3 is CASSSLTGERPQHF. CDR3 nucleotide sequence: TGTGCCAGCAGCTCCCTAACAGGGGAAAGGCCCCAGCATTTT.

The genes are TRBV5-5 and TRBJ1-2, with unresolved D. Germline CDR1 reads SGHKS; CDR2 reads YYEKEE (reference sequence). The ends were cut back, 0 bases at V and 4 bases at J, with 10 bases in the middle. This CDR3 spans 14 amino acids. CDR3 bases: TGTGCCAGCAGCTTGGCCCCGTACGGCTATGGCTACACCTTC. Translation: CASSLAPYGYGYTF. Variable domain in full (rest from reference TRBV5-5 and TRBJ1-2): DAGVTQSPTHLIKTRGQQVTLRCSPISGHKSVSWYQQVLGQGPQFIFQYYEKEERGRGNFPDRFSARQFPNYSSELNVNALLLGDSALYLCASSLAPYGYGYTFGSGTRLTVV.

This rearrangement joins TRBV6-5 to TRBJ2-7; 10 bases agree with TRBD1. This CDR3 contains 13 residues. Germline values: CDR1 MNHEY, CDR2 SVGAGI. Germline trimming cut 5 bases from V and 8 bases from J; bases unmatched to any gene: 6. The CDR3 spells CASSRTGGIQQYV. The CDR3 DNA sequence: TGTGCCAGCAGTCGGACAGGGGGAATCCAGCAGTACGTC.

V gene TRBV7-8 combines with J gene TRBJ1-2, with 7 positions matching TRBD1. The CDR3 totals 15 residues. Germline-derived CDR1 and CDR2 are SGHVS and FQNEAQ. The ends lost 2 bases at V and 2 bases at J; junction bases unmatched: 5. CDR3 in amino acids: CASSLFTTGNYGYTF. The CDR3 bases are TGTGCCAGCAGCTTATTCACGACAGGGAACTATGGCTACACCTTC.

This chain joins TRBV5-6 and TRBJ1-2; the D is unclear. V was clipped by 0 bases and J by 8 bases, with 14 bases between them. This CDR3 is 14 amino acids long. Per the germline V gene, CDR1 is SGHDT and CDR2 is YYEEEE. The CDR3 loop is CASSLEGRVEGYTF. The CDR3 DNA follows: TGTGCCAGCAGCTTGGAAGGCCGGGTTGAGGGCTACACCTTC.

The chain carries TRBV5-1 and TRBJ2-4, with TRBD2 matching over 9 bases. The CDR3 consists of 17 residues. Trimming took 0 bases from V and 2 from J; bases not matched to a gene: 6. Germline CDR1 and CDR2: SGHRS and YFSETQ. CDR3 residues: CASSLEGGRATKNIQYF. The CDR3 nucleotides are TGCGCCAGCAGCTTGGAGGGCGGGAGGGCCACCAAAAACATTCAGTACTTC.

The genes are TRBV2 and TRBJ2-5, with TRBD2 matching over 16 bases. The trim removed 5 bases at V and 5 bases at J, leaving 8 bases unmatched. There are 17 residues in the CDR3. The germline V gene has CDR1 SNHLY and CDR2 FYNNEI. The DNA for the CDR3 is TGTGCCAGCAGTCTCGGGACTAGCGGGGGGGCCGGGGAGACCCAGTACTTC. Its translation: CASSLGTSGGAGETQYF.

The rearrangement links TRBV7-2 to TRBJ2-5; 7 nucleotides agree with TRBD2. J lost 4 bases, V lost 4 bases, and 6 bases had no gene match. CDR1 and CDR2 from the germline V gene are SGHTA and FQGNSA. The CDR3 spans 14 residues. CDR3 DNA sequence: TGTGCCAGCAGCTACGGGACGGGGGGAGAGACCCAGTACTTC. Its protein is CASSYGTGGETQYF.

This chain links TRBV6-1 with TRBJ2-7; possible D gene TRBD1, 5 bases. Germline CDR1 and CDR2: MNHNS and SASEGT. CDR3 length equals 13 residues. Trimming took off 3 bases at V and 4 bases at J, with 10 bases between the two ends. The CDR3, as DNA: TGTGCCAGCAGTGAGACAGCGAGATACGAGCAGTACGTC. This gives the protein CASSETARYEQYV.